The source of this TCR beta chain is a study of cytomegalovirus exposure and HLA in healthy donors. Overall study findings and caveats: The classifier, whose performance was assessed in both the original and validation cohorts, reportedly diagnosed cytomegalovirus status with high specificity and sensitivity. In a later analysis, TCR beta V- and J-gene trimming showed a link to a missense DCLRE1C variant. Later analysis suggested links between common viral pathogens and several top significant clusters. Earlier analysis yielded a pattern in which most TCR beta V segments were productive about 87% or about 30% of the time.

It was with 60 Vbeta and 13 Jbeta primers that the PCR ran. Clones were read by immunoSEQ multiplex PCR, and TCRdb kept only the in-frame ones, dropping some. The data show about 140,000 clones, with 65% to 85% seen just once and over 2.5% held by the top ten. Comments on this clone: Its specificity is not known.

CDR1 and CDR2 from the germline V gene are MNHEY and SMNVEV (reference sequence). J was trimmed by 3 bases and V by 2 bases; bases with no gene match: 4. This CDR3 comprises 14 residues. The V gene is TRBV27, the J gene TRBJ2-7; 7 bases match TRBD1. This TCR came from a male donor in good health and CMV-seronegative. The sequencing sample was made of PBMCs. As DNA, the CDR3 is TGTGCCAGCAGTTTAGGCGACAGGGTCTACGAGCAGTACTTC. This encodes CASSLGDRVYEQYF.